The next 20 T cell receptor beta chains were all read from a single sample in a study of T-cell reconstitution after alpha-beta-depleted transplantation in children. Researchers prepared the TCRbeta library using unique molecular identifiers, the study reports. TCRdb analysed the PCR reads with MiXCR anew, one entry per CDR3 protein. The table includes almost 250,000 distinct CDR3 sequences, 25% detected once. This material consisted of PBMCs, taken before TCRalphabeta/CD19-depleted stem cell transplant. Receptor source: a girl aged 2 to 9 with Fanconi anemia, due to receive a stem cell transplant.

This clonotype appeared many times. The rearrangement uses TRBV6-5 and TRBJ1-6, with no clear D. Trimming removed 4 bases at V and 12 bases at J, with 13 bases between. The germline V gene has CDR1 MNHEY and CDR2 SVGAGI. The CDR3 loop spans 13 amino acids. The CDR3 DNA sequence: TGTGCCAGCAGTTCCCTCTCGGGTGAACCCCTCCACTTT. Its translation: CASSSLSGEPLHF.

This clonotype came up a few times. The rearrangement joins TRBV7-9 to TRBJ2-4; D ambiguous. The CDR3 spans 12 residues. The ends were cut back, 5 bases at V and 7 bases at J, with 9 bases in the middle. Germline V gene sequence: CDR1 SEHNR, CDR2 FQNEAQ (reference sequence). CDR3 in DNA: TGTGCCAGCAGCCCCAAGGGTAACATTCAGTACTTC. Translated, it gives CASSPKGNIQYF.

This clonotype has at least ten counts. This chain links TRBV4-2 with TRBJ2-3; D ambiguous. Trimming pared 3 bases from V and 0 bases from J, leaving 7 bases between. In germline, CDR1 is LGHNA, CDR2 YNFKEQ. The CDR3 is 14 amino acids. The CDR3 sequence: CASSQVVSTDTQYF. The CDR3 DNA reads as TGTGCCAGCAGCCAGGTTGTGAGCACAGATACGCAGTATTTT.

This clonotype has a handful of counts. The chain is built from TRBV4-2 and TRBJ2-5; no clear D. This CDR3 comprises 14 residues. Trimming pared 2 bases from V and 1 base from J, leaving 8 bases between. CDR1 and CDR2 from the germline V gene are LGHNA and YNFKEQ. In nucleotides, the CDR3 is TGTGCCAGCAGCCAACTTGGGGTCCAAGAGACCCAGTACTTC. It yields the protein CASSQLGVQETQYF.

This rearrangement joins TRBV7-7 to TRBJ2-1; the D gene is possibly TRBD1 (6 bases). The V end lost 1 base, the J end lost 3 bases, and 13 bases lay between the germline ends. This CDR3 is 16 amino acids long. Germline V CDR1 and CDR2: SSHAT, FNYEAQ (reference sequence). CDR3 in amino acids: CASSLDPQGRYNEQFF. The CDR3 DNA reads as TGTGCCAGCAGCTTAGATCCGCAGGGGCGCTACAATGAGCAGTTCTTC.

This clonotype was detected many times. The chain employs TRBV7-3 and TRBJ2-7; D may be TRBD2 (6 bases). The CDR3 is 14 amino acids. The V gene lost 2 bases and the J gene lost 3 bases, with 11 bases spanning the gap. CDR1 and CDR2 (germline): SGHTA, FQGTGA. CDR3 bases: TGTGCCAGCAGCTTAGGAGGGGAAGGCTACGAGCAGTACTTC. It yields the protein CASSLGGEGYEQYF.

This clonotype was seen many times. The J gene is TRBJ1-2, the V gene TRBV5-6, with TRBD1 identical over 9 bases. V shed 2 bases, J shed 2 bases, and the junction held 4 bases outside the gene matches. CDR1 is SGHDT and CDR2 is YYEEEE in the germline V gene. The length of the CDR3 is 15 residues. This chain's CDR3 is CASSFLTGGNYGYTF. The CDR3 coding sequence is TGTGCCAGCAGCTTCCTGACAGGGGGGAACTATGGCTACACCTTC.

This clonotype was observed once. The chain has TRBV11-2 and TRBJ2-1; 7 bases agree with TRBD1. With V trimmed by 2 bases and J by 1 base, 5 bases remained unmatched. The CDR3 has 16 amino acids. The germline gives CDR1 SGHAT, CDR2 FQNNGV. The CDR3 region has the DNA TGTGCCAGCAGCTTATGGGACAGACGATCCTACAATGAGCAGTTCTTC. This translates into CASSLWDRRSYNEQFF. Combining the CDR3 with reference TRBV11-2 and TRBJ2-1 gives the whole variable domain EAGVAQSPRYKIIEKRQSVAFWCNPISGHATLYWYQQILGQGPKLLIQFQNNGVVDDSQLPKDRFSAERLKGVDSTLKIQPAKLEDSAVYLCASSLWDRRSYNEQFFGPGTRLTVL.

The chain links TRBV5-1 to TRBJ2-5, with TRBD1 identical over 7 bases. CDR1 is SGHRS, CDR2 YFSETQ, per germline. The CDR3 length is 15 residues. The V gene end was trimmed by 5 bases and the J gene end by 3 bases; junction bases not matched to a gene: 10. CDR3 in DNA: TGCGCCAGCAGATTTGTCGCCGGGACAGAAGAGACCCAGTACTTC. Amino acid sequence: CASRFVAGTEETQYF.

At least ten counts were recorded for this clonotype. CDR3 residues: CASSLVLNNSPLHF. DNA of the CDR3: TGTGCCAGCAGCTTGGTTCTGAATAATTCACCCCTCCACTTT. The V gene is TRBV5-6, the J gene TRBJ1-6; D is uncertain. Trimming stripped 0 bases from V and 5 bases from J, with 6 bases between. This CDR3 is built from 14 residues. The germline CDR1 and CDR2 sequences are SGHDT and YYEEEE.

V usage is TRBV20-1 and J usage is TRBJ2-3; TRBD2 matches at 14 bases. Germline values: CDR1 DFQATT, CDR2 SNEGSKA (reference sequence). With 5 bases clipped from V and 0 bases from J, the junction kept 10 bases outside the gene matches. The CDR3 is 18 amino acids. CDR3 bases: TGCAGTGCTGCCCGCGGGACTAGCGGGGGTACTAGCACAGATACGCAGTATTTT. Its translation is CSAARGTSGGTSTDTQYF.

The CDR3 loop is CASSLSPGGTQYF. CDR3 DNA: TGTGCCAGCAGCTTAAGCCCCGGGGGGACCCAGTACTTC. This sequence joins TRBV5-5 and TRBJ2-5, with D perhaps TRBD2 (6 bases). With 2 bases removed from V and 7 bases from J, the gap between germline ends came to 12 bases. CDR3 length equals 13 residues. CDR1 and CDR2 (germline): SGHKS, YYEKEE (reference sequence). Variable domain in full (rest from reference TRBV5-5 and TRBJ2-5): DAGVTQSPTHLIKTRGQQVTLRCSPISGHKSVSWYQQVLGQGPQFIFQYYEKEERGRGNFPDRFSARQFPNYSSELNVNALLLGDSALYLCASSLSPGGTQYFGPGTRLLVL.

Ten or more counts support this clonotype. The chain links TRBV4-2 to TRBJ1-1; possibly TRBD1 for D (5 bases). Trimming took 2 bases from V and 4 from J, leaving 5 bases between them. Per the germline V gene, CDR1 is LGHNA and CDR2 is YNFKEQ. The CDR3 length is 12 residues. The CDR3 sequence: CASSQQGTEAFF. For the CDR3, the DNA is TGTGCCAGCAGCCAACAGGGCACTGAAGCTTTCTTT.

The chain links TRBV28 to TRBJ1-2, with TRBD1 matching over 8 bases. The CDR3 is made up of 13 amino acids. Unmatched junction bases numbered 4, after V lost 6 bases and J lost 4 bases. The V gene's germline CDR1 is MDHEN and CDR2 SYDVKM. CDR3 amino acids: CASRETGVYGYTF. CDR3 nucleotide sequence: TGTGCCAGCAGGGAGACAGGGGTCTATGGCTACACCTTC.

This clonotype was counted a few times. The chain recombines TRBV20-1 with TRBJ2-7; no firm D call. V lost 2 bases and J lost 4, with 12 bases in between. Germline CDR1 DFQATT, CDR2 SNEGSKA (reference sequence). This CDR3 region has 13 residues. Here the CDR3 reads CSARKWASYEQYF. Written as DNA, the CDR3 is TGCAGTGCTAGAAAATGGGCTTCTTACGAGCAGTACTTC.

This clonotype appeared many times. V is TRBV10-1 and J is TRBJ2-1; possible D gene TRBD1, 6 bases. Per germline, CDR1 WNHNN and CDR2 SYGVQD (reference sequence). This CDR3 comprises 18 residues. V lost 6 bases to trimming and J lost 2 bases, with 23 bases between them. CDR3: CASSSSRDKRSPYNEQFF. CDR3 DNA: TGCGCCAGCAGCTCGAGCCGGGACAAAAGATCCCCCTACAATGAGCAGTTCTTC.

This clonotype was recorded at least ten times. CDR3 sequence (DNA): TGTGCCAGCAGCTTGAACGGTAGGGTCCACGAGCAGTACTTC. Its protein is CASSLNGRVHEQYF. J is TRBJ2-7 and V is TRBV7-2, with D unclear. The CDR3 contains 14 residues. The germline V gene encodes CDR1 SGHTA and CDR2 FQGNSA. Trimming removed 3 bases from V and 5 bases from J, with 14 bases in between.

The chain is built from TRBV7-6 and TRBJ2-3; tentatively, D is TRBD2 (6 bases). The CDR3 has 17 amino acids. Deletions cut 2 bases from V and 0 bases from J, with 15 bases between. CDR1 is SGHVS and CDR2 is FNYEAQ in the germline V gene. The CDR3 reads CASSLLTPGASTDTQYF. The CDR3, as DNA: TGTGCCAGCAGCTTATTGACACCGGGAGCTAGCACAGATACGCAGTATTTT.

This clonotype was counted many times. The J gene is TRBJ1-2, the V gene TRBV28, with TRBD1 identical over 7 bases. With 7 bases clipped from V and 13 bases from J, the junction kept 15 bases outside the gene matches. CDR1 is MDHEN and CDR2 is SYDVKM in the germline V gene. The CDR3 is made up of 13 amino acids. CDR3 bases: TGTGCCAGCACCTCCGTAGGGACAGCCGGACCCACCTTC. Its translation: CASTSVGTAGPTF.

The CDR3 sequence: CSARRHPLLFEQYF. In DNA form, the CDR3 reads TGCAGTGCTAGGAGGCACCCCCTTTTATTCGAGCAGTACTTC. The J gene is TRBJ2-7, the V gene TRBV20-1; D ambiguous. With 3 bases removed from V and 6 bases from J, the gap between germline ends came to 18 bases. This CDR3 contains 14 residues. From germline, CDR1 is DFQATT and CDR2 SNEGSKA (reference sequence).